This entry lists 14 T cell receptor beta chains sequenced from one sample in a study of cytomegalovirus exposure and HLA in healthy donors. PCR involved 60 Vbeta and 13 Jbeta primers. TCRdb keeps only in-frame clones here, not all; method: immunoSEQ multiplex PCR. The table includes 140,000 to 150,000 clones, roughly 79% detected once. The sample taken for sequencing was PBMCs. The receptor set was obtained from a woman between 40 and 50 years old in good health and CMV-seropositive.

V usage is TRBV5-4 and J usage is TRBJ1-1; no clear D. The CDR3 covers 13 residues. Germline-derived CDR1 and CDR2 are SGHNT and YYREEE (reference sequence). Trimming cost V 0 bases and J 0 bases, with 3 bases left between them. CDR3 nucleotides: TGTGCCAGCAGCTTGGACATGAACACTGAAGCTTTCTTT. Translated: CASSLDMNTEAFF.

J is TRBJ2-1 and V is TRBV12-1; the table's D call, TRBD2, has no DNA check behind it. TRBV12-1 counts as a pseudogene. The CDR3 has 15 residues. The CDR3 loop reads CASSSWGVGGREQFF. For the CDR3, the DNA is TGTGCCAGCAGCTCCTGGGGGGTCGGGGGGAGGGAGCAGTTCTTC.

This clone showed up just once. V usage is TRBV18 and J usage is TRBJ2-5, with D unresolved. This CDR3 spans 14 amino acids. V lost 0 bases, J lost 1 base, and 6 bases lay in between. Germline lookup yields CDR1 KGHSH and CDR2 LQKENI. As DNA, the CDR3 is TGTGCCAGCTCACCACCAAACAGCCAAGAGACCCAGTACTTC. This codes for CASSPPNSQETQYF.

The chain uses TRBV4-1 and TRBJ2-7; D gene ambiguous. The CDR3 length is 12 residues. V was pared by 0 bases and J by 4 bases, with 4 bases between. Germline V CDR1 and CDR2: MGHRA, YSYEKL. CDR3 in amino acids: CASSQDGYEQYF. DNA for the CDR3: TGCGCCAGCAGCCAAGACGGTTACGAGCAGTACTTC.

This clone occurred a few times. The rearrangement joins TRBV5-1 to TRBJ1-4; possible D gene TRBD1, 6 bases. CDR1 is SGHRS, CDR2 YFSETQ, per germline. This CDR3 has 16 amino acids. V lost 0 bases, J lost 3 bases, and 12 bases lay in between. The DNA of the CDR3 is TGCGCCAGCAGCTTGGATGGGGGCGCGGCTAATGAAAAACTGTTTTTT. Translation: CASSLDGGAANEKLFF.

The chain uses TRBV13 and TRBJ2-3; TRBD2 agrees at 9 bases. V dropped 1 base and J dropped 5; count of bases not matched to a gene: 7. This CDR3 contains 16 residues. Germline CDR1 reads PRHDT; CDR2 reads FYEKMQ (reference sequence). In nucleotides, the CDR3 is TGTGCCAGCAGCTTAGTTGGTTTGACTAGCGGAGATACGCAGTATTTT. It is translated as CASSLVGLTSGDTQYF.

This chain connects TRBV19 to TRBJ2-3; 10 bases align to TRBD1. This CDR3 comprises 15 residues. CDR1 is LNHDA, CDR2 SQIVND, per germline (reference sequence). With V trimmed by 6 bases and J by 3 bases, 6 bases remained unmatched. The DNA for the CDR3 is TGTGCCAGTAGAGACAGGGGGCTTCGGACAGATACGCAGTATTTT. Amino acids: CASRDRGLRTDTQYF. The variable domain in full, with the rest retrieved from reference TRBV19 and TRBJ2-3, is DGGITQSPKYLFRKEGQNVTLSCEQNLNHDAMYWYRQDPGQGLRLIYYSQIVNDFQKGDIAEGYSVSREKKESFPLTVTSAQKNPTAFYLCASRDRGLRTDTQYFGPGTRLTVL.

The chain has TRBV2 and TRBJ2-3, with a tentative D call TRBD2 (7 bases). Germline assignment: CDR1 SNHLY and CDR2 FYNNEI. V lost 7 bases, J lost 1 base, and 15 bases lay in between. This CDR3 is built from 15 residues. The DNA for the CDR3 is TGTGCCAGCACCGAGGGGGGGGTCGGCACAGATACGCAGTATTTT. Translating gives CASTEGGVGTDTQYF.

This chain uses TRBV5-1 with TRBJ1-4, with 8 bases lining up with TRBD1. This CDR3 has 14 amino acids. V dropped 0 bases and J dropped 6; count of bases not matched to a gene: 1. Germline lookup yields CDR1 SGHRS and CDR2 YFSETQ. CDR3 region: CASSLDRGYEKLFF. CDR3 coding DNA: TGCGCCAGCAGCTTGGACAGGGGGTATGAAAAACTGTTTTTT.

The CDR3 spells CASSIGLNEAFF. The DNA for the CDR3 is TGTGCCAGTAGTATAGGACTGAACGAAGCTTTCTTT. The chain has TRBV19 and TRBJ1-1; D uncertain. V was cut by 1 base and J by 8 bases, with 8 bases left in between. The CDR3 is made up of 12 amino acids. Germline V lookup: CDR1 LNHDA, CDR2 SQIVND (reference sequence).

This sequence joins TRBV2 and TRBJ1-5; D perhaps matches TRBD1 (5 bases). Germline assignment: CDR1 SNHLY and CDR2 FYNNEI. Deletions cut 6 bases from V and 0 bases from J, with 12 bases between. The CDR3 consists of 15 residues. The DNA of the CDR3 is TGTGCCAGCAGAGGGGCCTCTTATAGCAATCAGCCCCAGCATTTT. Encoded protein: CASRGASYSNQPQHF.

V and J are TRBV19 and TRBJ1-6; D might be TRBD1 (6 bases). In germline, CDR1 is LNHDA, CDR2 SQIVND (reference sequence). CDR3 length: 15 residues. Trimming took off 6 bases at V and 9 bases at J, with 18 bases between the two ends. The CDR3 region has the DNA TGTGCCAGTAGCCTCGGGACACCGAATTTTTCACCCCTCCACTTT. This encodes CASSLGTPNFSPLHF. Full variable domain (outside the CDR3, taken from reference TRBV19 and TRBJ1-6): DGGITQSPKYLFRKEGQNVTLSCEQNLNHDAMYWYRQDPGQGLRLIYYSQIVNDFQKGDIAEGYSVSREKKESFPLTVTSAQKNPTAFYLCASSLGTPNFSPLHFGNGTRLTVT.

The chain has TRBV19 and TRBJ2-1, with D tentatively TRBD1 (5 bases). Germline CDR1 is LNHDA and CDR2 is SQIVND (reference sequence). V lost 1 base and J lost 0, with 13 bases in between. The CDR3 is 17 residues long. The CDR3 region is CASSIAITGYSYNEQFF. The CDR3 DNA follows: TGTGCCAGTAGTATAGCCATAACAGGTTACTCCTACAATGAGCAGTTCTTC.

This rearrangement joins TRBV7-9 to TRBJ2-5, with D possibly TRBD1 on 5 matching bases. CDR3 length: 14 residues. Germline V CDR1 and CDR2: SEHNR, FQNEAQ (reference sequence). V shed 5 bases and J shed 2 bases, with 12 bases lying between them. DNA for the CDR3: TGTGCCAGCAGCCCGCCCCGACAGCAAGAGACCCAGTACTTC. Translating gives CASSPPRQQETQYF.